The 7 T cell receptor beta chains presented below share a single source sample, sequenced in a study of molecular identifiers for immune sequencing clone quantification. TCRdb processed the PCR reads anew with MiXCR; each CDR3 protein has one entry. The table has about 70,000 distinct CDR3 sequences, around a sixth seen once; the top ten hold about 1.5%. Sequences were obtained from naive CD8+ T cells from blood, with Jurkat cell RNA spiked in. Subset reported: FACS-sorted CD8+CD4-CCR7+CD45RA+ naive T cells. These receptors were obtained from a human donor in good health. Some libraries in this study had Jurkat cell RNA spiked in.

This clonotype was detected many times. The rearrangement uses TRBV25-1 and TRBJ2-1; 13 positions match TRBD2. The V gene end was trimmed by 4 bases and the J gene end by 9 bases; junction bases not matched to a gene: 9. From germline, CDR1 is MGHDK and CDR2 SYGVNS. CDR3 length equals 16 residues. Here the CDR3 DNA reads TGTGCCAGCAGTGGTTGGACTAGCGGGAGTCTGGGTGAGCAGTTCTTC. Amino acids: CASSGWTSGSLGEQFF. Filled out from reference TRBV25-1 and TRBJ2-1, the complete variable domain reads EADIYQTPRYLVIGTGKKITLECSQTMGHDKMYWYQQDPGMELHLIHYSYGVNSTEKGDLSSESTVSRIRTEHFPLTLESARPSHTSQYLCASSGWTSGSLGEQFFGPGTRLTVL.

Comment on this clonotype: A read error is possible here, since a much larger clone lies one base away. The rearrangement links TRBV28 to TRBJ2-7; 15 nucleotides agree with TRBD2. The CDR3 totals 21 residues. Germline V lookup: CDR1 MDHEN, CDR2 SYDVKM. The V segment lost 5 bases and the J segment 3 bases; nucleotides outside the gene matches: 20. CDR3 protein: CASSPPSPGLAGGTRRYEQYF. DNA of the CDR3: TGTGCCAGCAGTCCCCCCTCCCCCGGACTAGCGGGAGGGACCCGACGCTACGAGCAGTACTTC.

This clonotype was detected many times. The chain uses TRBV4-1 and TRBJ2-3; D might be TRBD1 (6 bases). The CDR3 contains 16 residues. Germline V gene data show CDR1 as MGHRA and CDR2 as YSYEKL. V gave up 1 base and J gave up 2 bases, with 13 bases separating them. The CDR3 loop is CASSQVRGSPTDTQYF. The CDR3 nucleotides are TGCGCCAGCAGCCAAGTCAGGGGTAGTCCCACAGATACGCAGTATTTT.

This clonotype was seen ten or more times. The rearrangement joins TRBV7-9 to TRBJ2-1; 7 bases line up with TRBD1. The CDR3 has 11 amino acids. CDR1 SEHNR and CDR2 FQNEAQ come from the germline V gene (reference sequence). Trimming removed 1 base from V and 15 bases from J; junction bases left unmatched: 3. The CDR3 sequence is CASSLGQGRFF. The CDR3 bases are TGTGCCAGCAGCTTAGGACAGGGTCGGTTCTTC.

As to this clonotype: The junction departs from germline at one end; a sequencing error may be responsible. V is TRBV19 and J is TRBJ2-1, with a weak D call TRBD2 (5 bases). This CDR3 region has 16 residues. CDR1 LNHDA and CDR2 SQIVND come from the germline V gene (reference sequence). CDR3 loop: CASSILSGSLYNGQFF. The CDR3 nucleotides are TGTGCCAGTAGTATACTCAGTGGGAGCCTATACAATGGGCAGTTCTTC.

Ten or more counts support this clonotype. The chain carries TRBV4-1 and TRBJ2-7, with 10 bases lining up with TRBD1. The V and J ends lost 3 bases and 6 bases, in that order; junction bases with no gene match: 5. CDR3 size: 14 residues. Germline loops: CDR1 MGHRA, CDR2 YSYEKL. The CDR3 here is CASSQAGTGAEQYF. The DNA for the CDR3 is TGCGCCAGCAGCCAGGCGGGGACAGGGGCCGAGCAGTACTTC.

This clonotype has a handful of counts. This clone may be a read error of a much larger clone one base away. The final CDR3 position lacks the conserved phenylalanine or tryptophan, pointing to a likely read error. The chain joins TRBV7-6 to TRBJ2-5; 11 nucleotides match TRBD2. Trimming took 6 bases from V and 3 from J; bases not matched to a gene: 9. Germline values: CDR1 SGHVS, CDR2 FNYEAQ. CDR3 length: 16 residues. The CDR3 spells CASRSPLAGVKETQYL. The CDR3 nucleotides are TGTGCCAGCAGATCCCCACTAGCGGGAGTGAAAGAGACCCAGTACCTC.